One sample yielded the 28 T cell receptor beta chains listed below, sequenced in a study of Graves' ophthalmopathy and Graves' hyperthyroidism. Amplifying from RNA transcripts, the study obtained TCR beta CDR3 regions. First-round RT-PCR relied on HTBI primers, and a second-round multiplex PCR came next. A single record per CDR3 protein comes from TCRdb applying MiXCR to the multiplex PCR reads. The table includes more than 1,000,000 distinct CDR3 sequences, 35% to 40% detected once. The sample taken for sequencing was peripheral blood or thyroid tissue (not recorded which). The receptors come from an adult man with Graves' hyperthyroidism.

The gene calls are TRBV9 and TRBJ1-2; a possible D gene is TRBD1 (5 bases). The CDR3 extends over 14 amino acids. The V gene's germline CDR1 is SGDLS and CDR2 YYNGEE. Trimming took 4 bases from V and 8 from J, leaving 18 bases between them. In DNA form, the CDR3 reads TGTGCCAGCAGCCTAGACAGCAGTCTTGGCGGCTACACCTTC. Its protein is CASSLDSSLGGYTF.

In its sample, this clonotype was seen a few times. A much larger clone is a single base away; this may be a read error. The V call is TRBV9, the J call TRBJ1-6; D remains unclear. The V end lost 2 bases, the J end lost 8 bases, and 17 bases lay between the germline ends. The CDR3 is made up of 16 amino acids. Germline assignment: CDR1 SGDLS and CDR2 YYNGEE. CDR3 amino acids: CASSVKTQAGDSPLHF. The CDR3 DNA follows: TGTGCCAGCAGCGTGAAGACGCAGGCTGGGGATTCACCCCTCCACTTT.

This chain joins TRBV7-9 and TRBJ1-1; D is unresolved. The CDR3 runs to 14 residues. The germline CDR1 and CDR2 sequences are SEHNR and FQNEAQ (reference sequence). V lost 8 bases and J 1 base, leaving 14 bases between the germline ends. CDR3 sequence reads: CASGLTGGNTEAFF. The CDR3 DNA is TGTGCCAGCGGGCTCACGGGTGGGAACACTGAAGCTTTCTTT.

This clonotype was seen a handful of times. The gene calls are TRBV10-3 and TRBJ1-5; 7 nucleotides agree with TRBD1. V trimming: 5 bases; J trimming: 2 bases; junction bases outside the gene matches: 6. The germline CDR1 and CDR2 sequences are ENHRY and SYGVKD. CDR3 length equals 15 residues. CDR3 residues: CAISSSGGGNQPQHF. CDR3 nucleotide sequence: TGTGCCATCAGTTCGTCAGGGGGAGGCAATCAGCCCCAGCATTTT.

Concerning this clonotype: This may stem from a read error, because a much larger clone lies one nucleotide away. The chain joins TRBV10-3 to TRBJ2-2, with D possibly being TRBD1 (5 bases). This CDR3 has 11 amino acids. Trimming stripped 11 bases from V and 7 bases from J, with 11 bases between. Germline assignment: CDR1 ENHRY and CDR2 SYGVKD. The CDR3 here is CAVQRGGELFF. Here the CDR3 DNA reads TGTGCCGTCCAAAGGGGCGGGGAGCTGTTTTTT.

This clonotype was seen repeatedly, ten times or more. V gene TRBV7-9 combines with J gene TRBJ2-7, with 10 bases lining up with TRBD1. The CDR3 covers 15 residues. The junction had 2 bases not matched to a gene; V was cut back by 2 bases and J by 1 base. Germline V lookup: CDR1 SEHNR, CDR2 FQNEAQ (reference sequence). The CDR3 sequence: CASSLQDRGSYEQYF. CDR3 nucleotide sequence: TGTGCCAGCAGCTTACAGGACAGGGGGTCCTACGAGCAGTACTTC.

The chain links TRBV6-7 to TRBJ2-7; 11 bases align to TRBD1. TRBV6-7 is labeled an ORF, and its function is uncertain. J lost 5 bases, V lost 11 bases, and 5 bases had no gene match. The CDR3 covers 12 residues. As DNA, the CDR3 is TGTGCCGGGGTGGACAGGGGGCACGAGCAGTACTTC. Translated, it gives CAGVDRGHEQYF.

This clonotype has a handful of counts. The chain has TRBV7-2 and TRBJ1-2; tentatively, D is TRBD1 (5 bases). V shed 1 base and J shed 4 bases, with 13 bases lying between them. CDR3 length: 15 residues. The germline V gene encodes CDR1 SGHTA and CDR2 FQGNSA. The CDR3 DNA reads TGTGCCAGCAGCTTAGATGTGGGGACCCTCTATGGCTACACCTTC. Amino acids: CASSLDVGTLYGYTF.

This clonotype appeared many times. The chain is built from TRBV29-1 and TRBJ2-6; D tentatively reads TRBD1 or TRBD2 (5 bases each). CDR3 length: 17 residues. Per the germline V gene, CDR1 is SQVTM and CDR2 is ANQGSEA. With 2 bases removed from V and 0 bases from J, the gap between germline ends came to 14 bases. The CDR3 protein is CSVESRDARSGANVLTF. CDR3 DNA: TGCAGCGTTGAATCCCGGGACGCCCGCTCTGGGGCCAACGTCCTGACTTTC.

The chain has TRBV19 and TRBJ1-5; 7 bases match TRBD1. V lost 1 base and J lost 8; bases outside the gene matches: 5. The CDR3 is 14 residues long. Germline values: CDR1 LNHDA, CDR2 SQIVND (reference sequence). The CDR3 region is CASSIGQGNKPQHF. CDR3 bases: TGTGCCAGTAGTATAGGACAGGGTAATAAGCCCCAGCATTTT.

This clonotype was counted between two and nine times. V gene TRBV6-5 combines with J gene TRBJ1-2, with 7 bases fitting TRBD1. The germline gives CDR1 MNHEY, CDR2 SVGAGI. V lost 0 bases and J lost 2; bases outside the gene matches: 15. The CDR3 covers 19 residues. The DNA of the CDR3 is TGTGCCAGCAGTTACTCGAGTTCTTCGACGACAGGGAGAAACTATGGCTACACCTTC. Residues: CASSYSSSSTTGRNYGYTF.

The chain couples TRBV10-3 to TRBJ1-1; tentatively, D is TRBD1 (6 bases). Trimming cost V 10 bases and J 3 bases, with 18 bases left between them. The CDR3 runs to 14 residues. Germline CDR1 ENHRY, CDR2 SYGVKD. In DNA form, the CDR3 reads TGTGCCACCAGCGGGGACACTACCTACACTGAAGCTTTCTTT. Amino acid sequence: CATSGDTTYTEAFF.

CDR3 coding DNA: TGCAGTGTCCAACTGACTAGCGGGATTGAAGAGCAGTACTTC. This codes for CSVQLTSGIEEQYF. The chain employs TRBV20-1 and TRBJ2-7; 11 positions match TRBD2. CDR1 and CDR2 from the germline V gene are DFQATT and SNEGSKA (reference sequence). Trimming took 7 bases from V and 7 from J; bases not matched to a gene: 12. The CDR3 contains 14 residues.

The V and J genes are TRBV2 and TRBJ2-5; 10 nucleotides match TRBD2. Per the germline V gene, CDR1 is SNHLY and CDR2 is FYNNEI. Germline trimming cut 2 bases from V and 0 bases from J; bases unmatched to any gene: 12. The CDR3 sequence is 19 residues long. The DNA for the CDR3 is TGTGCCAGCAGTGAATCAGGGGCTAGCGGGGGAACGTACCAAGAGACCCAGTACTTC. It yields the protein CASSESGASGGTYQETQYF.

V usage is TRBV28 and J usage is TRBJ1-1; maybe TRBD1 (6 bases). This CDR3 region has 12 residues. V lost 6 bases and J lost 10, with 15 bases in between. Germline V lookup: CDR1 MDHEN, CDR2 SYDVKM. As DNA, the CDR3 is TGTGCCAGCAGCTCTGGGGGGGCGACAGCTTTCTTT. This codes for CASSSGGATAFF. The full variable domain, completed using reference TRBV28 and TRBJ1-1, is DVKVTQSSRYLVKRTGEKVFLECVQDMDHENMFWYRQDPGLGLRLIYFSYDVKMKEKGDIPEGYSVSREKKERFSLILESASTNQTSMYLCASSSGGATAFFGQGTRLTVV.

This clonotype has ten or more counts. The chain's CDR3 is CAIKGENTEAFF. CDR3 nucleotide sequence: TGTGCCATCAAGGGCGAGAACACTGAAGCTTTCTTT. The chain carries TRBV10-3 and TRBJ1-1; D gene uncertain. V shed 7 bases and J shed 1 base, with 7 bases lying between them. Germline V gives CDR1 ENHRY, CDR2 SYGVKD. CDR3 length equals 12 residues.

V gene TRBV27 combines with J gene TRBJ1-4; D gene unclear. Trimming cost V 2 bases and J 13 bases, with 23 bases left between them. The CDR3 contains 16 residues. Germline V gene sequence: CDR1 MNHEY, CDR2 SMNVEV (reference sequence). CDR3 bases: TGTGCCAGCAGTTTAGATGTGACACAGACTAAGAAAGGACTGTTTTTT. This gives the protein CASSLDVTQTKKGLFF. The whole variable domain, filled in from reference TRBV27 and TRBJ1-4, reads EAQVTQNPRYLITVTGKKLTVTCSQNMNHEYMSWYRQDPGLGLRQIYYSMNVEVTDKGDVPEGYKVSRKEKRNFPLILESPSPNQTSLYFCASSLDVTQTKKGLFFGSGTQLSVL.

This clonotype was counted at least ten times. This chain links TRBV29-1 with TRBJ1-1; D uncertain. V was clipped by 6 bases and J by 2 bases, with 10 bases between them. This CDR3 spans 12 amino acids. CDR1 SQVTM and CDR2 ANQGSEA come from the germline V gene. This CDR3 reads CSVVVANTEAFF. CDR3 bases: TGCAGCGTCGTCGTGGCTAACACTGAAGCTTTCTTT. The variable domain in full, with the rest retrieved from reference TRBV29-1 and TRBJ1-1, is SAVISQKPSRDICQRGTSLTIQCQVDSQVTMMFWYRQQPGQSLTLIATANQGSEATYESGFVIDKFPISRPNLTFSTLTVSNMSPEDSSIYLCSVVVANTEAFFGQGTRLTVV.

The chain has TRBV7-9 and TRBJ1-4, with a possible D match to TRBD1 (6 bases). The CDR3 covers 15 residues. Per germline, CDR1 SEHNR and CDR2 FQNEAQ (reference sequence). The ends were cut back, 4 bases at V and 6 bases at J, with 15 bases in the middle. CDR3 region: CASSSRGSGDEKLFF. DNA for the CDR3: TGTGCCAGCAGCTCCAGGGGTTCGGGGGATGAAAAACTGTTTTTT.

This clonotype was seen a handful of times. The rearrangement joins TRBV5-1 to TRBJ2-7; possible D gene TRBD2, 6 bases. The length of the CDR3 is 18 residues. CDR1 is SGHRS and CDR2 is YFSETQ in the germline V gene. With 3 bases removed from V and 2 bases from J, the gap between germline ends came to 24 bases. CDR3: CASSWGVLGQRGPYEQYF. The CDR3 nucleotides are TGCGCCAGCAGCTGGGGGGTTCTAGGGCAGAGGGGACCCTACGAGCAGTACTTC.

This clonotype was counted ten times or more. The V gene is TRBV7-3, the J gene TRBJ2-5, with D perhaps being TRBD1 or TRBD2 (5 bases each). Trimming cost V 5 bases and J 1 base, with 14 bases left between them. The CDR3 length is 15 residues. Germline-derived CDR1 and CDR2 are SGHTA and FQGTGA. This chain's CDR3 is CASSPTGASQETQYF. DNA for the CDR3: TGTGCCAGCAGCCCCACCGGGGCCAGCCAAGAGACCCAGTACTTC.

The J gene is TRBJ2-5, the V gene TRBV7-2, with a tentative D call TRBD1 (5 bases). Germline CDR1 is SGHTA and CDR2 is FQGNSA. This CDR3 is built from 12 residues. Trimming left V 5 bases short and J 8 bases short, with 12 bases between. CDR3 nucleotides: TGTGCCAGCAGCCCTGGACAACACACCCAGTACTTC. Encoded protein: CASSPGQHTQYF.

CDR3 sequence reads: CASSYTGLSYEQYF. The CDR3 nucleotides read TGTGCCAGCAGTTACACCGGTCTCTCCTACGAGCAGTACTTC. The J gene is TRBJ2-7, the V gene TRBV7-9; D call uncertain. V shed 6 bases and J shed 0 bases, with 12 bases lying between them. CDR1 and CDR2 from the germline V gene are SEHNR and FQNEAQ (reference sequence). This CDR3 is 14 amino acids long.

This clonotype was detected ten times or more. V gene TRBV7-3 combines with J gene TRBJ2-6; the match to TRBD2 covers 11 bases. The CDR3 is 19 residues long. V was pared by 5 bases and J by 0 bases, with 9 bases of the junction left unmatched. Germline CDR1 is SGHTA and CDR2 is FQGTGA. The DNA for the CDR3 is TGTGCCAGCAGCCCCTTAGCGGGAGGGCCGGGCTCTGGGGCCAACGTCCTGACTTTC. Protein sequence: CASSPLAGGPGSGANVLTF.

The chain is built from TRBV5-1 and TRBJ2-2, with TRBD1 matching over 8 bases. The CDR3 extends over 15 amino acids. Germline trimming cut 3 bases from V and 7 bases from J; bases unmatched to any gene: 8. CDR1 and CDR2 from the germline V gene are SGHRS and YFSETQ. As DNA, the CDR3 is TGCGCCAGCAGCTCCATCCAGGGGGCGGACGGGGAGCTGTTTTTT. As protein: CASSSIQGADGELFF.

The V call is TRBV4-1, the J call TRBJ1-5, with 8 bases lining up with TRBD1. The CDR3 is 14 residues long. Looked up from germline, CDR1 is MGHRA and CDR2 is YSYEKL. V lost 6 bases, J lost 6 bases, and 7 bases stayed unmatched. The CDR3 coding sequence is TGCGCCAGCAGAGGGACAGGTCAGCGTCAGCCCCAGCATTTT. Its translation: CASRGTGQRQPQHF.

The genes are TRBV5-6 and TRBJ1-2; no firm D call. The CDR3 extends over 14 amino acids. Germline CDR1 is SGHDT and CDR2 is YYEEEE. V was cut by 1 base and J by 7 bases, with 14 bases left in between. The CDR3 loop reads CASSLLGVSPGYTF. In DNA form, the CDR3 reads TGTGCCAGCAGCTTGCTCGGGGTCTCTCCTGGCTACACCTTC.

The chain joins TRBV25-1 to TRBJ2-6; a possible D gene is TRBD2 (6 bases). The CDR3 is 15 amino acids. Between the trimmed V and J ends, which lost 6 bases and 0 bases, there was a span of 9 bases. CDR1 MGHDK and CDR2 SYGVNS come from the germline V gene. CDR3 nucleotide sequence: TGTGCCAGCAGAGATAGCGGCTCTGGGGCCAACGTCCTGACTTTC. It codes for CASRDSGSGANVLTF.